This TCR beta chain was captured in a study of cytomegalovirus exposure and HLA in healthy donors. Study summary: Around 79 million unique TCRs, all from HLA-typed donors, were included in an early release of the data.

Points on this clone: The antigen remains undetermined.

Study-wide points: The authors later found most CMV-associated TCR beta chains appeared HLA-restricted. According to the study, 150 to 200 TCR beta chains were cytomegalovirus-associated.

CDR3 length equals 15 residues. Germline lookup yields CDR1 SGHVS and CDR2 FQNEAQ. Between the trimmed V and J ends, which lost 3 bases and 8 bases, there was a span of 17 bases. With 60 Vbeta and 13 Jbeta primers, the PCR was carried out. Profiled with immunoSEQ multiplex PCR; TCRdb holds only in-frame clones, not every one. The sample lists about 200,000 clones, about 81% occurring once. The sequence derives from a woman between 35 and 50 years old in good health and CMV-seronegative. V is TRBV7-8 and J is TRBJ1-5, with D perhaps TRBD1 (6 bases). Sequencing was done on a sample of PBMCs. The CDR3 loop is CASSFGQTSMKPQHF. The CDR3 nucleotides read TGTGCCAGCAGCTTCGGACAGACGTCTATGAAGCCCCAGCATTTT.